This T cell receptor beta chain was recovered during a study of blood T cell repertoires in COVID-19. Study details: From T cells, B-cell-depleted T cells, or PBMCs came the material, which was cDNA or gDNA.

The germline V gene has CDR1 SGDLS and CDR2 YYNGEE. This CDR3 spans 14 amino acids. V shed 0 bases and J 11 bases; nucleotides not matched to a gene: 6. TCRdb's copy holds only in-frame clones and misses some; the assay was immunoSEQ multiplex PCR. This sample has 35,000 to 40,000 clones; roughly nine tenths occur once, and the top ten carry around 4.5%. This chain joins TRBV9 and TRBJ1-1; 11 bases are shared with TRBD1. Material: peripheral blood. The sequence derives from a man between 60 and 75 years old with COVID-19, enrolled during active disease. CDR3: CASSVVGQGASAFF. CDR3 nucleotides: TGTGCCAGCAGCGTAGTTGGACAGGGGGCTAGCGCTTTCTTT.